This TCR beta chain came from a study of cytomegalovirus exposure and HLA in healthy donors. With 60 Vbeta and 13 Jbeta primers, the PCR was carried out. TCRdb's copy holds only in-frame clones and misses some; the assay was immunoSEQ multiplex PCR. The profile shows 95,000 to 130,000 clones, 8% to 10% of them singletons. The source of this sequence is a man aged 25-45 years in good health and CMV-seronegative. Material for sequencing was PBMCs.

CDR3 sequence (DNA): TGTGCCAGCCGGGACACCAATCAGCCCCAGCATTTT. It translates to CASRDTNQPQHF. The J gene is TRBJ1-5, the V gene TRBV28; the D gene is possibly TRBD1 (6 bases). Trimming cost V 8 bases and J 3 bases, with 8 bases left between them. Germline V gives CDR1 MDHEN, CDR2 SYDVKM. The length of the CDR3 is 12 residues.